This T cell receptor beta chain emerged from a study of ipilimumab plus nivolumab after autologous stem cell transplantation. The study, taken as a whole, reports: Per the authors, repertoire, Treg and microbiota data justify further study.

V was shortened by 6 bases and J by 1 base, with 15 bases between the two germline ends. This CDR3 region has 15 residues. Germline V CDR1 and CDR2: SNHLY, FYNNEI. Worth noting for this clone: The antigen is unknown.

TCRdb keeps only in-frame clones here, not all; method: immunoSEQ multiplex PCR. The repertoire holds about 83,000 clones, with 83% as singletons. The receptor comes from a male donor with diffuse large B-cell lymphoma. The sample consisted of PBMCs, taken in a trial of ipilimumab plus nivolumab as post-transplant consolidation. J is TRBJ1-1 and V is TRBV2; possibly TRBD1 for D (6 bases). CDR3 in DNA: TGTGCCAGCAGGCCCCGGGGGGCAAGGAACACTGAAGCTTTCTTT. Translation gives CASRPRGARNTEAFF.